Shown below are 26 T cell receptor beta chains from a single sample sequenced in a study of control samples from healthy donors and cancer patients. Generated by immunoSEQ multiplex PCR, the TCRdb table keeps only in-frame clones and is missing some. Among over 150,000 clones listed, 85% to 95% were seen once. The specimen sequenced was blood. The receptors originated from a man younger than 45 in good health.

This chain links TRBV7-2 with TRBJ2-5; TRBD2 aligns across 13 bases. This CDR3 spans 16 amino acids. Germline CDR1 reads SGHTA; CDR2 reads FQGNSA. After removal of 3 bases from V and 4 bases from J, the junction contained 5 bases not matched to a gene. The CDR3 spells CASSFRTSGSGETQYF. CDR3 DNA sequence: TGTGCCAGCAGCTTTCGGACTAGCGGGAGTGGAGAGACCCAGTACTTC.

The chain is built from TRBV6-5 and TRBJ2-2; 9 positions agree with TRBD1. CDR3 length equals 14 residues. J was trimmed by 4 bases and V by 5 bases; bases with no gene match: 2. The germline CDR1 and CDR2 sequences are MNHEY and SVGAGI. The CDR3 DNA follows: TGTGCCAGCAGTCAGACAGGGGGCACCGGGGAGCTGTTTTTT. This sequence encodes CASSQTGGTGELFF.

CDR3 nucleotides: TGTGCCAGCACCTTGACGGCGGGAGGATCGGATACGCAGTATTTT. It specifies CASTLTAGGSDTQYF. The rearrangement uses TRBV6-5 and TRBJ2-3, with 8 bases aligning to TRBD2. Unmatched junction bases numbered 12, after V lost 7 bases and J lost 6 bases. Germline V lookup: CDR1 MNHEY, CDR2 SVGAGI. The CDR3 runs 15 residues.

This chain joins TRBV5-1 and TRBJ1-2, with D maybe TRBD1 (6 bases). V was shortened by 0 bases and J by 4 bases, with 7 bases between the two germline ends. The CDR3 runs to 13 residues. The germline V gene has CDR1 SGHRS and CDR2 YFSETQ. The CDR3 region is CASSLAGVYGYTF. CDR3 in DNA: TGCGCCAGCAGCTTGGCAGGGGTCTATGGCTACACCTTC. The variable domain in full, completed from reference TRBV5-1 and TRBJ1-2, reads KAGVTQTPRYLIKTRGQQVTLSCSPISGHRSVSWYQQTPGQGLQFLFEYFSETQRNKGNFPGRFSGRQFSNSRSEMNVSTLELGDSALYLCASSLAGVYGYTFGSGTRLTVV.

This chain connects TRBV10-3 to TRBJ2-3; D is unclear. Trimming left V 0 bases short and J 5 bases short, with 6 bases between. The V gene's germline CDR1 is ENHRY and CDR2 SYGVKD. The CDR3 sequence is 13 residues long. DNA of the CDR3: TGTGCCATCAGTGAGTCGAACAGAGATACGCAGTATTTT. As protein: CAISESNRDTQYF.

V usage is TRBV7-2 and J usage is TRBJ1-1; a weak D match, TRBD1 (6 bases). This CDR3 has 16 amino acids. Germline-derived CDR1 and CDR2 are SGHTA and FQGNSA. Deletions cut 2 bases from V and 1 base from J, with 14 bases between. For the CDR3, the DNA is TGTGCCAGCAGCTTATATGGTGGCAGGGGGAACACTGAAGCTTTCTTT. Amino acid sequence: CASSLYGGRGNTEAFF.

The chain links TRBV12-5 to TRBJ2-3, with TRBD2 as a possible D gene (6 bases). This CDR3 contains 16 residues. The V gene's germline CDR1 is LGHNT and CDR2 FRNRAP. V shed 3 bases and J shed 6 bases, with 19 bases lying between them. The CDR3 DNA reads TGTGCTAGTGGTTTTCGTGGTGCGGGGCTCCTGGATACGCAGTATTTT. Protein: CASGFRGAGLLDTQYF.

The rearrangement links TRBV27 to TRBJ2-7, with D perhaps given as TRBD1 or TRBD2 (5 bases each). The CDR3 sequence is 14 residues long. The germline V gene has CDR1 MNHEY and CDR2 SMNVEV (reference sequence). Trimming took off 6 bases at V and 6 bases at J, with 18 bases between the two ends. CDR3 nucleotides: TGTGCCAGCAGATTAGCCGGGACGGCCGGCGAGCAGTACTTC. Residues: CASRLAGTAGEQYF.

The genes are TRBV6-6 and TRBJ1-1; 8 positions match TRBD1. The germline CDR1 and CDR2 sequences are MNHNY and SVGAGI (reference sequence). Trimming at V came to 5 bases and at J to 3 bases, leaving 5 bases not matched to a gene. The CDR3 has 14 amino acids. This CDR3 is CASSTDRVYTEAFF. The CDR3 nucleotides read TGTGCCAGCAGTACGGACAGGGTATACACTGAAGCTTTCTTT.

The rearrangement links TRBV27 to TRBJ2-7; perhaps TRBD2 as D (6 bases). Trimming removed 0 bases at V and 3 bases at J, with 15 bases between. The CDR3 has 16 amino acids. Looked up from germline, CDR1 is MNHEY and CDR2 is SMNVEV (reference sequence). The CDR3 sequence is CASSLSGTQNFYEQYF. As DNA, the CDR3 is TGTGCCAGCAGTTTATCCGGGACTCAAAACTTCTACGAGCAGTACTTC.

This clone turned up a few times. V gene TRBV5-1 combines with J gene TRBJ2-1; D gene uncertain. CDR1 is SGHRS, CDR2 YFSETQ, per germline. This CDR3 is built from 14 residues. Trimming took off 2 bases at V and 7 bases at J, with 13 bases between the two ends. CDR3 sequence: CASSFVAERNEQFF. DNA of the CDR3: TGCGCCAGCAGCTTTGTTGCGGAAAGGAATGAGCAGTTCTTC. Filled out from reference TRBV5-1 and TRBJ2-1, the complete variable domain reads KAGVTQTPRYLIKTRGQQVTLSCSPISGHRSVSWYQQTPGQGLQFLFEYFSETQRNKGNFPGRFSGRQFSNSRSEMNVSTLELGDSALYLCASSFVAERNEQFFGPGTRLTVL.

The chain couples TRBV30 to TRBJ1-1, with D hard to call. CDR1 is GTSNPN and CDR2 is SVGIG in the germline V gene (reference sequence). The CDR3 contains 14 residues. The germline V and J ends were trimmed by 3 bases and 1 base, with 12 bases remaining between them. DNA of the CDR3: TGTGCCTGGAGCCTTAATGCGGGGAACACTGAAGCTTTCTTT. Protein: CAWSLNAGNTEAFF.

The J gene is TRBJ1-6, the V gene TRBV2, with TRBD1 identical over 7 bases. Losses at the gene ends were 3 bases for V and 0 bases for J; bases not matched to a gene: 2. CDR1 is SNHLY, CDR2 FYNNEI, per germline. The CDR3 covers 16 residues. CDR3 region: CASSEGQSSYNSPLHF. CDR3 DNA sequence: TGTGCCAGCAGTGAGGGACAGAGCTCCTATAATTCACCCCTCCACTTT.

The J gene is TRBJ2-7, the V gene TRBV4-1, with TRBD1 matching 9 bases. The CDR3 is 16 amino acids. CDR1 MGHRA and CDR2 YSYEKL come from the germline V gene. The trim removed 5 bases at V and 5 bases at J, leaving 13 bases unmatched. The CDR3, as DNA: TGCGCCAGCAGCTCTTTTAGGTCCGGGACAGGGAACGAGCAGTACTTC. Encoded protein: CASSSFRSGTGNEQYF.

The chain is built from TRBV6-6 and TRBJ2-7; D remains unclear. Germline V gene sequence: CDR1 MNHNY, CDR2 SVGAGI (reference sequence). This CDR3 is 13 amino acids long. Trimming removed 3 bases from V and 3 bases from J, with 9 bases in between. DNA for the CDR3: TGTGCCAGCAGTTATAGCAGGATCTACGAGCAGTACTTC. Translating gives CASSYSRIYEQYF.

The V gene is TRBV12-3 or TRBV12-4, the J gene TRBJ1-2; D unresolved. Trimming left V 5 bases short and J 4 bases short, with 5 bases between. The CDR3 has 11 amino acids. The CDR3 reads CASSLRYGYTF. The CDR3 region has the DNA TGTGCCAGCAGTCTTCGCTATGGCTACACCTTC.

The rearrangement uses TRBV6-5 and TRBJ2-3; TRBD2 matches 7 bases. The length of the CDR3 is 15 residues. V lost 3 bases and J lost 0; bases outside the gene matches: 3. Germline lookup yields CDR1 MNHEY and CDR2 SVGAGI. CDR3 protein: CASSYGGGSTDTQYF. DNA for the CDR3: TGTGCCAGCAGTTATGGGGGGGGAAGCACAGATACGCAGTATTTT.

This chain links TRBV24-1 with TRBJ1-1; 9 bases match TRBD1. This CDR3 has 14 residues. Looked up from germline, CDR1 is KGHDR and CDR2 is SFDVKD. With V trimmed by 4 bases and J by 9 bases, 8 bases remained unmatched. In DNA form, the CDR3 reads TGTGCCACCAGTGACCAGAGACAGGGGGGGAAAGCTTTCTTT. This translates into CATSDQRQGGKAFF.

The rearrangement links TRBV5-1 to TRBJ2-5, with no clear D. The CDR3 runs 13 residues. The germline CDR1 and CDR2 sequences are SGHRS and YFSETQ. V was trimmed by 0 bases and J by 5 bases, leaving 8 bases between them. Written as DNA, the CDR3 is TGCGCCAGCAGCTTGGTACTTGGGGAGACCCAGTACTTC. The encoded protein is CASSLVLGETQYF.

This clone was seen only once. This chain links TRBV27 with TRBJ1-6; D is undetermined. Germline V gene lookup returns CDR1 MNHEY and CDR2 SMNVEV (reference sequence). CDR3 length: 15 residues. Trimming shortened V by 2 bases and J by 8 bases, and 13 bases separated the two germline ends. This CDR3 is CASSLEFPSHSPLHF. The CDR3 coding sequence is TGTGCCAGCAGTTTAGAATTCCCGTCCCATTCACCCCTCCACTTT.

The CDR3 nucleotides are TGCGCCAGCAGCTTGGTGGGCAGGGCGAACACTGAAGCTTTCTTT. It yields the protein CASSLVGRANTEAFF. This sequence joins TRBV5-1 and TRBJ1-1, with D tentatively TRBD1 (5 bases). Between the trimmed V and J ends, which lost 0 bases and 1 base, there was a span of 10 bases. CDR3 length equals 15 residues. Germline-derived CDR1 and CDR2 are SGHRS and YFSETQ.

This clone has a count of ten or more. Different DNA sequences within this sample yield the same CDR3. The chain has TRBV30 and TRBJ1-1; unclear D gene. This CDR3 has 11 residues. The germline V gene encodes CDR1 GTSNPN and CDR2 SVGIG (reference sequence). Trimming removed 2 bases at V and 8 bases at J, with 9 bases between. This CDR3 is CAWSPTREAFF. CDR3 sequence (DNA): TGTGCCTGGAGTCCAACAAGAGAAGCTTTCTTT.

The chain has TRBV27 and TRBJ2-7; 10 bases match TRBD1. The germline V gene encodes CDR1 MNHEY and CDR2 SMNVEV (reference sequence). The CDR3 is 15 residues long. Trimming removed 4 bases from V and 0 bases from J; junction bases left unmatched: 3. The CDR3 protein is CASSYRTGGSYEQYF. CDR3 sequence (DNA): TGTGCCAGCAGTTACCGGACAGGGGGCTCCTACGAGCAGTACTTC.

The chain is built from TRBV24-1 and TRBJ2-1; 9 bases are a match to TRBD2. The CDR3 consists of 17 residues. V was pared by 5 bases and J by 2 bases, with 9 bases of the junction left unmatched. CDR1 is KGHDR and CDR2 is SFDVKD in the germline V gene. The CDR3 is CATSGGSGGGTYNEQFF. For the CDR3, the DNA is TGTGCCACCAGTGGTGGTAGCGGGGGCGGAACCTACAATGAGCAGTTCTTC.

The chain employs TRBV7-8 and TRBJ2-1; 9 bases agree with TRBD1. Losses at the gene ends were 2 bases for V and 2 bases for J; bases not matched to a gene: 13. The CDR3 is made up of 19 amino acids. Per germline, CDR1 SGHVS and CDR2 FQNEAQ. The CDR3 loop is CASSLPRDRVGLTYNEQFF. In DNA, the CDR3 is TGTGCCAGCAGCTTACCCCGGGACAGGGTGGGTCTAACCTACAATGAGCAGTTCTTC.

This chain links TRBV9 with TRBJ1-6, with no clear D. The CDR3 contains 15 residues. Looked up from germline, CDR1 is SGDLS and CDR2 is YYNGEE. Trimming shortened V by 4 bases and J by 7 bases, and 15 bases separated the two germline ends. CDR3 coding DNA: TGTGCCAGCAGCCTCTTAGGCAGCGACAATTCACCCCTCCACTTT. It yields the protein CASSLLGSDNSPLHF.